The T cell receptor beta chain under discussion was sequenced for a study of identical twins. Study-wide results and caveats: Sequences that were out-of-frame, alpha and twin-shared displayed an excess of low generation probability.

TCRdb independently ran MiXCR on the 5' RACE reads; one entry per CDR3 protein. The sample lists roughly 1,500,000 distinct CDR3 sequences, less than 40% occurring once. Notes on this clonotype: As yet, its antigen is unknown.

Specimen: cord blood. The receptor's source is a newborn girl in good health.

DNA of the CDR3: TGTGCCAGCAGTTTGAGAGGGACCGTATACAATGAGCAGTTCTTC. Its protein is CASSLRGTVYNEQFF. The chain couples TRBV12-3 or TRBV12-4 to TRBJ2-1; either TRBD1 or TRBD2 may fit D (5 bases each). This CDR3 region has 15 residues. V dropped 3 bases and J dropped 4 bases, with 13 bases sitting between them.